These T cell receptor beta chains were read from a single sample in a study of CD8+CD57+ T cells in acquired aplastic anemia. TCRdb processed the reads anew with MiXCR; each CDR3 protein has one entry. The table includes about 180,000 distinct CDR3 sequences, around 48% detected once. Sequenced sample: sorted CD4+, CD8+, or CD8+CD57+ T cells (not recorded which) from PBMCs. These TCRs come from a human donor with aplastic anemia. Both conserved end residues are part of each CDR3.

v_call: TRBV6-2/TRBV6-3
cdr3_aa: CASSYSIRDSPLHF

v_call: TRBV10-3
cdr3_aa: CATGRTGGEQYF

v_call: TRBV19
cdr3_aa: CASSIRRGAGTGLGGHTQYF

v_call: TRBV3-1
cdr3_aa: CASSQGLARIYEQYF

v_call: TRBV15
cdr3_aa: CATGGGAAPNEQFF

v_call: TRBV2
cdr3_aa: CASSEVGFNEKLFF

v_call: TRBV11-1
cdr3_aa: CASSLATRTSGGPADTQYF

v_call: TRBV7-3
cdr3_aa: CASSSQGSEGYTF

v_call: TRBV19
cdr3_aa: CASTARRGPTEAFF

v_call: TRBV7-6
cdr3_aa: CASSSGKQGAPYEQYF

v_call: TRBV3-1
cdr3_aa: CASSQAAGAAVTF

v_call: TRBV29-1
cdr3_aa: CSANHGSSYEQYF

v_call: TRBV7-2
cdr3_aa: CASSLRGRETQYF

v_call: TRBV2
cdr3_aa: CASRSGLGNTGELFF

v_call: TRBV19
cdr3_aa: CASSIDPRIAGYTF

v_call: TRBV7-6
cdr3_aa: CASTELGDEQFF

v_call: TRBV10-3
cdr3_aa: CAIRSALRDQPQHF

v_call: TRBV7-9
cdr3_aa: CASSYPTGSNTEAFF

v_call: TRBV19
cdr3_aa: CASSIGTNHYEQYF

v_call: TRBV5-4
cdr3_aa: CASTLGGVTDTQYF

v_call: TRBV20-1
cdr3_aa: CSARDRPRNLIGTDTQYF

v_call: TRBV3-1
cdr3_aa: CASSPASGGGKYF

v_call: TRBV14
cdr3_aa: CASGGGHQYF

v_call: TRBV12-3/TRBV12-4
cdr3_aa: CASSFGGLWQPQHF

v_call: TRBV5-1
cdr3_aa: CASSSMGTGNTEAFF

v_call: TRBV10-3
cdr3_aa: CAISADRVGINGYTF

v_call: TRBV2
cdr3_aa: CASSDLGGGTEAFF

v_call: TRBV6-1
cdr3_aa: CASSNRRGEDYEQYF

v_call: TRBV20-1
cdr3_aa: CSASIGQGAYEQYF

v_call: TRBV30
cdr3_aa: CAWRRVSYEQYF

v_call: TRBV5-5
cdr3_aa: CASSTRTGNLNYGYTF

v_call: TRBV3-1
cdr3_aa: CASSPLWGDGEQYF

v_call: TRBV7-2
cdr3_aa: CASSLETGGNEKLFF

v_call: TRBV9
cdr3_aa: CASSVDPSGGGEQYF

v_call: TRBV6-4
cdr3_aa: CASSDSALEASEQFF

v_call: TRBV25-1
cdr3_aa: CASSEERSGNTIYF

v_call: TRBV19
cdr3_aa: CASSISEKLFF

v_call: TRBV27
cdr3_aa: CASQRGASNQPQHF

v_call: TRBV6-1
cdr3_aa: CASSESFQGGQGNFGNGYTF

v_call: TRBV25-1
cdr3_aa: CASSRGGNGEKLFF

v_call: TRBV27
cdr3_aa: CASKFLVSGMNTEAFF

v_call: TRBV19
cdr3_aa: CASSVTSGGAGTDTQYF

v_call: TRBV5-1
cdr3_aa: CASRASGLDTQYF

v_call: TRBV14
cdr3_aa: CASSQGWNLGSDTQYF

v_call: TRBV12-3/TRBV12-4
cdr3_aa: CASSPQLGRTDTQYF